What follows are 22 T cell receptor beta chains derived from one specimen sequenced in a study of blood T cell repertoires in COVID-19. TCRdb's table, derived via immunoSEQ multiplex PCR, lists solely in-frame clones and lacks some. There are some 490,000 clones in the sample; 75% to 90% occur only once, and roughly 3.2% lies in the top ten. The sequenced sample consisted of peripheral blood. Receptors originate from a human donor in a cohort sampled during active COVID-19.

This sequence joins TRBV20-1 and TRBJ2-4; 11 positions match TRBD2. CDR3 length: 16 amino acids. The germline V gene encodes CDR1 DFQATT and CDR2 SNEGSKA (reference sequence). V gave up 3 bases and J gave up 1 base; unmatched junction bases: 5. CDR3 bases: TGCAGTGCTAGTCGTAGCGGGAGGGCGGCCAAAAACATTCAGTACTTC. Its protein is CSASRSGRAAKNIQYF.

In DNA form, the CDR3 reads TGTGCCAGCAGCCCCGGGACTAGCGGAGACAATGAGCAGTTCTTC. Protein: CASSPGTSGDNEQFF. V usage is TRBV9 and J usage is TRBJ2-1; 11 nucleotides match TRBD2. This CDR3 comprises 15 residues. With V trimmed by 4 bases and J by 5 bases, 5 bases remained unmatched. Per germline, CDR1 SGDLS and CDR2 YYNGEE.

The chain uses TRBV20-1 and TRBJ2-7; possibly TRBD1 for D (5 bases). The V end lost 6 bases, the J end lost 4 bases, and 10 bases lay between the germline ends. The CDR3 spans 11 residues. In germline, CDR1 is DFQATT, CDR2 SNEGSKA (reference sequence). The CDR3 reads CSAHDSYEQYF. CDR3 nucleotide sequence: TGCAGTGCCCACGACAGTTACGAGCAGTACTTC.

The V gene is TRBV7-3, the J gene TRBJ2-2; tentatively, D is TRBD2 (5 bases). The CDR3 extends over 13 amino acids. The germline CDR1 and CDR2 sequences are SGHTA and FQGTGA. V was clipped by 5 bases and J by 9 bases, with 13 bases between them. This CDR3 is CASSQRSGRELFF. The CDR3 coding sequence is TGTGCCAGCAGCCAGCGGAGTGGCCGGGAGCTGTTTTTT.

The chain joins TRBV6-6 to TRBJ1-1; no clear D gene. There are 11 residues in the CDR3. V was trimmed by 7 bases and J by 5 bases, leaving 8 bases between them. The germline gives CDR1 MNHNY, CDR2 SVGAGI (reference sequence). CDR3 residues: CASTGGTEAFF. The CDR3 DNA follows: TGTGCCAGCACGGGTGGGACTGAAGCTTTCTTT.

The chain couples TRBV12-5 to TRBJ2-7; 7 bases are shared with TRBD1. J gave up 5 bases and V 4 bases, and 5 bases lay outside the gene matches. This CDR3 region has 13 residues. Germline-derived CDR1 and CDR2 are LGHNT and FRNRAP. Here the CDR3 reads CASGYDRAHEQYF. CDR3 nucleotides: TGTGCTAGTGGTTACGACAGGGCCCACGAGCAGTACTTC.

CDR3 region: CASSVAVRGVWETQYF. The CDR3 DNA follows: TGTGCCAGCAGCGTAGCCGTTCGGGGTGTTTGGGAGACCCAGTACTTC. The chain combines TRBV9 with TRBJ2-5, with D tentatively TRBD2 (5 bases). CDR1 and CDR2 from the germline V gene are SGDLS and YYNGEE. CDR3 length: 16 amino acids. Trimming left V 0 bases short and J 5 bases short, with 17 bases between.

This clone appeared a few times. This rearrangement joins TRBV7-2 to TRBJ1-5; D may be TRBD1 (5 bases). CDR1 is SGHTA, CDR2 FQGNSA, per germline. The CDR3 runs to 15 residues. V was cut by 6 bases and J by 7 bases, with 19 bases left in between. CDR3 sequence reads: CASSPTSGSQQPQHF. CDR3 bases: TGTGCCAGCAGTCCGACCTCAGGGTCCCAACAGCCCCAGCATTTT.

This clone showed up just a few times. The CDR3 nucleotides are TGTGCCAGCAGACCGACAGGGACCCACGAGCAGTACTTC. Translated: CASRPTGTHEQYF. This chain connects TRBV12-3 or TRBV12-4 to TRBJ2-7; 7 nucleotides align to TRBD1. This CDR3 spans 13 amino acids. V lost 6 bases, J lost 5 bases, and 7 bases stayed unmatched.

The chain combines TRBV25-1 with TRBJ2-5, with TRBD2 as a possible D gene (5 bases). Per germline, CDR1 MGHDK and CDR2 SYGVNS. The germline V and J ends were trimmed by 8 bases and 4 bases, with 11 bases remaining between them. The CDR3 runs 12 residues. The CDR3: CASARRTETQYF. CDR3 DNA: TGTGCCAGCGCCCGGAGGACAGAGACCCAGTACTTC.

This chain uses TRBV2 with TRBJ1-1; 8 nucleotides line up with TRBD1. With V trimmed by 4 bases and J by 1 base, 2 bases remained unmatched. This CDR3 has 14 amino acids. Germline V gives CDR1 SNHLY, CDR2 FYNNEI. The CDR3 nucleotides are TGTGCCAGCAGTGTACAGGGGGGGAACACTGAAGCTTTCTTT. Its protein product is CASSVQGGNTEAFF.

Concerning this clone itself: At one end, the junction sequence differs from germline, possibly due to a read error. The V and J genes are TRBV19 and TRBJ1-3; perhaps TRBD1 as D (6 bases). This CDR3 has 15 residues. Germline CDR1 reads LNHDA; CDR2 reads SQIVND (reference sequence). The CDR3 nucleotides are TGTGCCAGTAGTGTAGATCAGGGGCCTGGAAACACCATATATTTT. It specifies CASSVDQGPGNTIYF.

V is TRBV19 and J is TRBJ2-2; D perhaps matches TRBD1 (6 bases). The germline gives CDR1 LNHDA, CDR2 SQIVND (reference sequence). V was cut by 3 bases and J by 3 bases, with 11 bases left in between. The CDR3 has 15 amino acids. Here the CDR3 DNA reads TGTGCCAGTAGTATTAACAGGGATCACACCGGGGAGCTGTTTTTT. Protein product: CASSINRDHTGELFF.

The chain employs TRBV27 and TRBJ2-5; D is uncertain. The CDR3 runs to 15 residues. Trimming stripped 1 base from V and 3 bases from J, with 12 bases between. Germline assignment: CDR1 MNHEY and CDR2 SMNVEV (reference sequence). CDR3 sequence reads: CASSLYSAAKETQYF. DNA for the CDR3: TGTGCCAGCAGTTTATATTCCGCGGCTAAAGAGACCCAGTACTTC.

The rearrangement uses TRBV28 and TRBJ1-2; TRBD1 agrees at 10 bases. Germline CDR1 and CDR2: MDHEN and SYDVKM. V shed 3 bases and J 7 bases; nucleotides not matched to a gene: 2. The CDR3 has 13 residues. The CDR3 sequence is CASSFGTGVGYTF. DNA for the CDR3: TGTGCCAGCAGTTTCGGGACAGGGGTTGGCTACACCTTC.

The chain is built from TRBV11-2 and TRBJ2-1; 8 positions match TRBD1. The V gene end was trimmed by 5 bases and the J gene end by 8 bases; junction bases not matched to a gene: 5. Germline V gene data show CDR1 as SGHAT and CDR2 as FQNNGV. CDR3 length: 13 amino acids. The chain's CDR3 is CASSQRDRHEQFF. CDR3 nucleotides: TGTGCCAGCAGCCAACGGGACAGGCATGAGCAGTTCTTC.

The rearrangement joins TRBV9 to TRBJ2-3; D not certain. Trimming took 0 bases from V and 0 from J, leaving 2 bases between them. The CDR3 runs 13 residues. Germline V gives CDR1 SGDLS, CDR2 YYNGEE. CDR3 nucleotides: TGTGCCAGCAGCGTAGCTAGCACAGATACGCAGTATTTT. Amino acid sequence: CASSVASTDTQYF.

The J gene is TRBJ2-1, the V gene TRBV9; D perhaps matches TRBD2 (6 bases). CDR3 length: 16 residues. CDR1 SGDLS and CDR2 YYNGEE come from the germline V gene. The V end was cut by 0 bases, the J end by 5 bases, with 15 bases between. The CDR3 DNA follows: TGTGCCAGCAGCGTAGTCGGGAGAGGGTTGGACAATGAGCAGTTCTTC. Its translation is CASSVVGRGLDNEQFF. Full variable domain (outside the CDR3, taken from reference TRBV9 and TRBJ2-1): DSGVTQTPKHLITATGQRVTLRCSPRSGDLSVYWYQQSLDQGLQFLIQYYNGEERAKGNILERFSAQQFPDLHSELNLSSLELGDSALYFCASSVVGRGLDNEQFFGPGTRLTVL.

This chain links TRBV6-5 with TRBJ1-1; the match to TRBD1 covers 7 bases. Per germline, CDR1 MNHEY and CDR2 SVGAGI. Unmatched junction bases numbered 4, after V lost 2 bases and J lost 4 bases. The CDR3 is made up of 14 amino acids. The CDR3 sequence: CASSYGDSRTEAFF. In DNA, the CDR3 is TGTGCCAGCAGTTACGGGGACAGCCGCACTGAAGCTTTCTTT.

Here the CDR3 reads CASSDSGATNEKLFF. In DNA form, the CDR3 reads TGTGCCAGTAGTGATTCGGGGGCAACTAATGAAAAACTGTTTTTT. V usage is TRBV19 and J usage is TRBJ1-4; D possibly corresponds to TRBD1 (5 bases). The CDR3 has 15 residues. V was cut by 5 bases and J by 0 bases, with 10 bases left in between. Looked up from germline, CDR1 is LNHDA and CDR2 is SQIVND (reference sequence).

The V call is TRBV9, the J call TRBJ1-4, with D tentatively TRBD1 (6 bases). Deletions cut 4 bases from V and 5 bases from J, with 12 bases between. CDR1 is SGDLS and CDR2 is YYNGEE in the germline V gene. There are 14 residues in the CDR3. CDR3: CASSLTTGNEKLFF. Here the CDR3 DNA reads TGTGCCAGCAGCCTAACCACAGGGAATGAAAAACTGTTTTTT.

This clone was counted once. The J gene is TRBJ1-1, the V gene TRBV5-5, with D tentatively TRBD1 (5 bases). This CDR3 comprises 13 residues. Germline lookup yields CDR1 SGHKS and CDR2 YYEKEE (reference sequence). Trimming removed 1 base from V and 5 bases from J, with 9 bases in between. CDR3 protein: CASSLQGGTEAFF. CDR3 coding DNA: TGTGCCAGCAGCTTGCAGGGAGGAACTGAAGCTTTCTTT.